The subject of this entry is one T cell receptor (beta chain). Its cognate antigen is unknown. The quantity of total RNA per TCR library was 3500 ng. UMIs were attached via template switching, each with a 6-nucleotide sample barcode. From its re-call of the 5' RACE reads, TCRdb lists each CDR3 protein once, without DNA. With about 380,000 distinct CDR3 sequences in the sample, the ten largest clones hold 2% to 3%. The data were taken from a study of monozygotic twins with inflammatory bowel disease. General study findings and limits: Other individuals had fewer clonotypes in common with IBD patients than with healthy twins, especially with disease activity.

Sequencing was done on a sample of blood. The sequence was collected from a human donor with ulcerative colitis or Crohn's disease, or a healthy co-twin of an affected twin (not recorded which).

Here the CDR3 reads CASSPRTSYEQYF. The chain recombines TRBV13 with TRBJ2-7; with no DNA, the TCRdb D assignment of TRBD2 cannot be verified. The CDR3 consists of 13 residues. The germline CDR1 and CDR2 sequences are PRHDT and FYEKMQ (reference sequence).